A selection of T cell receptor beta chains follows, all from one sample in a study of T cell responses to AZD1222 COVID-19 vaccine. Only in-frame clones appear in the TCRdb table, and some are missing; sequencing was by immunoSEQ multiplex PCR. The table records approximately 200,000 clones, approximately 89% of them present only once. The source was peripheral blood, collected 28 days after the second AZD1222 dose. These receptors all stem from an adult who received the AZD1222 COVID-19 vaccine. Each CDR3 is given with its conserved first and last residue. The D gene is left open where the match is weak. Clone size is shown for a subset of rows, as once, few, many or a class of expanded clone.

TGTGCCAGCAGCTTAGGGGGGTACGGTAGACCTGAAGCTTTCTTT CASSLGGYGRPEAFF TRBJ1-1 NA NA TRBV7-2
TGTGCCAGCAGCCTGGCCGGAGGGCAGTATTTT CASSLAGGQYF TRBJ2-3 NA NA TRBV5-6
TGTGCCAGCAGTTTGAGTGGCGGGAGGGACACCGGGGAGCTGTTTTTT CASSLSGGRDTGELFF TRBJ2-2 NA TRBD2 TRBV27
TGTGCCAGCAGTTTATTCACCCCAAAGAACACTGAAGCTTTCTTT CASSLFTPKNTEAFF TRBJ1-1 NA NA TRBV28
TGTGCCAGCAGCTTAGCGGGGACGTTCTTC CASSLAGTFF TRBJ2-1 NA NA TRBV7-9
TGTGCCAGCAGTGAGGACACGGCTGGAAACACCATATATTTT CASSEDTAGNTIYF TRBJ1-3 NA NA TRBV2
TGTGCCAGCACCCTGGGGGGGATTAGCAATCAGCCCCAGCATTTT CASTLGGISNQPQHF TRBJ1-5 once NA TRBV28
TGTGCCAGCAGTTTTCAGAATCAGCCCCAGCATTTT CASSFQNQPQHF TRBJ1-5 NA NA TRBV12-3/TRBV12-4
TGTGCCAGCAGCTTAGGCACAGGGCTTCGGGAAAAACTGTTTTTT CASSLGTGLREKLFF TRBJ1-4 NA NA TRBV7-6
TGTGCCAGTAGTATAGCCCAGGGGAGGTACAATGAGCAGTTCTTC CASSIAQGRYNEQFF TRBJ2-1 NA NA TRBV19
TGCAGCGGATCCACAGGGGGTAATGAAAAACTGTTTTTT CSGSTGGNEKLFF TRBJ1-4 NA TRBD1 TRBV29-1
TGTGCCAGTAGTATCACTAGTTCCTCAGATACGCAGTATTTT CASSITSSSDTQYF TRBJ2-3 NA NA TRBV19
TGTGCCAGCGGTGACAGTTCCTTTGGCACTGAAGCTTTCTTT CASGDSSFGTEAFF TRBJ1-1 NA NA TRBV6-1
TGTGCCAGCAGCTTAACCTCGAACACCGGGGAGCTGTTTTTT CASSLTSNTGELFF TRBJ2-2 NA NA TRBV11-2
TGTGCCACCAGATCCAGGGGAAACACCGGGGAGCTGTTTTTT CATRSRGNTGELFF TRBJ2-2 NA NA TRBV24-1
TGCGCCAGCAGCCAAGATGGAGGACAGATGGAAAAACTGTTTTTT CASSQDGGQMEKLFF TRBJ1-4 NA NA TRBV4-3
TGTGCCAGCGCCTTCGGGGGACAGGGATGGACCGGGGAGCTGTTTTTT CASAFGGQGWTGELFF TRBJ2-2 NA TRBD1 TRBV9
TGTGCCATCAGTATCCGGAGCCAAGAGACCCAGTACTTC CAISIRSQETQYF TRBJ2-5 NA NA TRBV10-3
TGTGCCTGGACACCGGGAGGACAGGGGGCGGTTCGCGGCTACACCTTC CAWTPGGQGAVRGYTF TRBJ1-2 NA TRBD1 TRBV30
TGTGCCAGCAGTTACTCGTCTCAGGGGGCGCCGGGGGGCTACACCTTC CASSYSSQGAPGGYTF TRBJ1-2 NA TRBD1 TRBV6-5
TGTGCCAGCACCTACCCGGGAACCTACGAGCAGTACTTC CASTYPGTYEQYF TRBJ2-7 NA NA TRBV13
TGTGCCAGCAGCTTGGGTGACAGAAGTTTAAATGAAAAACTGTTTTTT CASSLGDRSLNEKLFF TRBJ1-4 NA NA TRBV5-4
TGTGCCAGCAGCCCCCAAGGCGGGATCACAGATACGCAGTATTTT CASSPQGGITDTQYF TRBJ2-3 NA NA TRBV6-2/TRBV6-3
TGTGCCAGCAGTCCACGACTAGCGGGAGCTCTAGATACGCAGTATTTT CASSPRLAGALDTQYF TRBJ2-3 NA TRBD2 TRBV28
TGTGCCAGCTCACCAGGGACGGGAGGACTGACCGGGGAGCTGTTTTTT CASSPGTGGLTGELFF TRBJ2-2 NA TRBD2 TRBV18
TGCAGCGTTGAACAAGGCTACACCTTC CSVEQGYTF TRBJ1-2 NA NA TRBV29-1
TGTGCCACCAGTGATTTGGACAGGGGTAATCAGCCCCAGCATTTT CATSDLDRGNQPQHF TRBJ1-5 NA TRBD1 TRBV24-1